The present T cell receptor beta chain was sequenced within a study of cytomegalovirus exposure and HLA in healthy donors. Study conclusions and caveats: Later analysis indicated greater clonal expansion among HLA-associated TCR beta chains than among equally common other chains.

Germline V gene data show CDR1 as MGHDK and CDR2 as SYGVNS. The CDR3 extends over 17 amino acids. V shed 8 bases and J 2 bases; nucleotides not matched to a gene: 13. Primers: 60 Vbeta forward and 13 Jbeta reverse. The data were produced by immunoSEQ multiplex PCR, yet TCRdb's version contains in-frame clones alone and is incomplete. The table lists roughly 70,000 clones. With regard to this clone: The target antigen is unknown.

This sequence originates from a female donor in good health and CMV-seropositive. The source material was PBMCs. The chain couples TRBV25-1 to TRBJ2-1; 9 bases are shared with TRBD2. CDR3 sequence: CASRRGSGSTAYNEQFF. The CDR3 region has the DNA TGTGCCAGCCGACGGGGTAGCGGGAGTACGGCCTACAATGAGCAGTTCTTC.